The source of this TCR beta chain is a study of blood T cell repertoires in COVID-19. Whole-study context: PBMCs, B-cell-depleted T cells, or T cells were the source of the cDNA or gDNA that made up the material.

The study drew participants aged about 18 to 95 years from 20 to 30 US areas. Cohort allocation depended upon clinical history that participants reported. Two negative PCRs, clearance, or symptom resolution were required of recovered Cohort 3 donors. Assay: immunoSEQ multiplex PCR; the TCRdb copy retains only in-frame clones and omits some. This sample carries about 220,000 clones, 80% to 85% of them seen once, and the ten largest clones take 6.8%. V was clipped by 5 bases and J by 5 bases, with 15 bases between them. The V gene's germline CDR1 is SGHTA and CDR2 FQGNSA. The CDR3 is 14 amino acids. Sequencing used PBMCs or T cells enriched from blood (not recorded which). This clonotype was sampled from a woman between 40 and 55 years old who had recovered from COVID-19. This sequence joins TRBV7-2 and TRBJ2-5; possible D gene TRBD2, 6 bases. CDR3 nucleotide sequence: TGTGCCAGCAGCCGTGGGGGTGGAGGGGAGACCCAGTACTTC. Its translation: CASSRGGGGETQYF.